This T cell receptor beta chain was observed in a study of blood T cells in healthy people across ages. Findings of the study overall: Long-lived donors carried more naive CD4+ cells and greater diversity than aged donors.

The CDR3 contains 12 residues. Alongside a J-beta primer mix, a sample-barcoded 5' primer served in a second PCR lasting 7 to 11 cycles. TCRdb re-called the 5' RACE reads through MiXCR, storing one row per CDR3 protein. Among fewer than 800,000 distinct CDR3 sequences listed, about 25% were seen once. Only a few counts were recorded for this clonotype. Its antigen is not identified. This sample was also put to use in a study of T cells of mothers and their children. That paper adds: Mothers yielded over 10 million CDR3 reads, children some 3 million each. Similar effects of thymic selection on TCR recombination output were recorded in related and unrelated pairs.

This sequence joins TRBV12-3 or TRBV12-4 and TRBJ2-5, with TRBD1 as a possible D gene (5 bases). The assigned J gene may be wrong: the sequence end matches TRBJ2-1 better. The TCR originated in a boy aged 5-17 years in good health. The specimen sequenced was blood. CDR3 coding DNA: TGTGCCAGCAGCTACGACAGCCGGAAGCAGTTCTTC. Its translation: CASSYDSRKQFF.